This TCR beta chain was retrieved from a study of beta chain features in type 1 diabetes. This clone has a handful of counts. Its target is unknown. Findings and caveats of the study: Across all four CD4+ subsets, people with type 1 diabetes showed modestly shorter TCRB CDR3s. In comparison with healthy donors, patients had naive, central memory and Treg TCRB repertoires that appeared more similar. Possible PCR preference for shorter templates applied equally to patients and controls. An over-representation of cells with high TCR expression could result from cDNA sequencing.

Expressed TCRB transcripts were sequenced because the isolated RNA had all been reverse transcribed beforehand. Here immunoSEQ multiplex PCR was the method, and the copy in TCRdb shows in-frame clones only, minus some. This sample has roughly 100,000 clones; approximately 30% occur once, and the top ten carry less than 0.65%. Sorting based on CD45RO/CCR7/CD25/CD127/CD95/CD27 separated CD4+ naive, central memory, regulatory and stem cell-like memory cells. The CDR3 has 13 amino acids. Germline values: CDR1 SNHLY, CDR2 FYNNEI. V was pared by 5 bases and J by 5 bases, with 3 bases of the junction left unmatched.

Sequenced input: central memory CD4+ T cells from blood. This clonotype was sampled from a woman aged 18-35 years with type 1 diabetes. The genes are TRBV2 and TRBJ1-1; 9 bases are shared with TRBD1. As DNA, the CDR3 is TGTGCCAGCAGTAGGGACAGGGAGACTGAAGCTTTCTTT. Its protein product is CASSRDRETEAFF.